Included here is one TCR beta chain sequence, with context. Its target is not known. Germline CDR1 SGHRS, CDR2 YFSETQ. Trimming shortened V by 2 bases and J by 1 base, and 9 bases separated the two germline ends. The CDR3 contains 14 residues. This entry comes from a study of T cell clonotyping in hematopoietic cell transplantation. General study points: Graft donor and pretransplant recipient Inverse Simpson Index values predicted broader posttransplant TCR diversity. Without cell sorting, CD4 versus CD8 contributions remain unresolved. Few recipient clonotypes overlapped donors; over 95% were de novo at given depth.

Samples: about 28 days before transplant, then days 30, 100 and 180 after. TCRdb's table, derived via immunoSEQ multiplex PCR, lists solely in-frame clones and lacks some. Among 5,700 or so clones listed, approximately 70% were seen once. This chain joins TRBV5-1 and TRBJ1-1; perhaps TRBD1 as D (5 bases). Sequences were derived from PBMCs, sampled 180 days after allogeneic stem cell transplant. The TCR comes from a male patient aged 50 to 59 who had an allogeneic stem cell transplant from an unrelated donor, so the T cells may come from the graft donor. Some clones in this sample may be carry-over from other donors' samples. For the CDR3, the DNA is TGCGCCAGCAGCTTAATGACAGAGAACACTGAAGCTTTCTTT. It yields the protein CASSLMTENTEAFF.